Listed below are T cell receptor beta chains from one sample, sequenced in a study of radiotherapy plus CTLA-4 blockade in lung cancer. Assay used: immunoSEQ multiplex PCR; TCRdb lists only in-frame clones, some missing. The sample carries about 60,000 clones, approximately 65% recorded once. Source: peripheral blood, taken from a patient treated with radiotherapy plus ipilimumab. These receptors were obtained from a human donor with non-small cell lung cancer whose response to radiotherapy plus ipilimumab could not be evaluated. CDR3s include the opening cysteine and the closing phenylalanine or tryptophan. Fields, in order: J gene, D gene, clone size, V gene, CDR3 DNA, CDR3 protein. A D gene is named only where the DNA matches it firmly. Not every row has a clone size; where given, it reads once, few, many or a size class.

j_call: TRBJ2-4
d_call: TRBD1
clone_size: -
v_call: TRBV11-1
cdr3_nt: TGTGCCAGCAGCCGAGACAGGGTAGCCATTCAGTACTTC
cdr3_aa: CASSRDRVAIQYF

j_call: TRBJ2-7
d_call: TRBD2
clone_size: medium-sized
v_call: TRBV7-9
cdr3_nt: TGTGCCAGCAGCTCCACTAGCGGGGGGGCCCACTACGAGCAGTACTTC
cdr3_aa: CASSSTSGGAHYEQYF

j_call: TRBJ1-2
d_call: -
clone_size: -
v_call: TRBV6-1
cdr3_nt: TGTGCCAGCAGGTCCGGGCTTGGGAGCTATGGCTACACCTTC
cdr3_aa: CASRSGLGSYGYTF

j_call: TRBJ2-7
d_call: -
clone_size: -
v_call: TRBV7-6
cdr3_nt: TGTGCCAGCAGCCCCTTGCAGGGGCGCTCCTACGAGCAGTACTTC
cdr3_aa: CASSPLQGRSYEQYF

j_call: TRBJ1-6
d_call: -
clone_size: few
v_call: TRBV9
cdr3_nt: TGTGCCAGCAGCCCTAGCGGGGTCTGGGATTCACCCCTCCACTTT
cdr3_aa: CASSPSGVWDSPLHF

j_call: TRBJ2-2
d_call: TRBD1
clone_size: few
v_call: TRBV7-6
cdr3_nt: TGTGCCAGCAGCTTAAGGGACAGGGATACCGGGGAGCTGTTTTTT
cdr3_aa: CASSLRDRDTGELFF

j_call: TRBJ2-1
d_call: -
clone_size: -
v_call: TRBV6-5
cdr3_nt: TGTGCCAGCAGTTACGTGGGGGGAGTCTACAATGAGCAGTTCTTC
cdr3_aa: CASSYVGGVYNEQFF

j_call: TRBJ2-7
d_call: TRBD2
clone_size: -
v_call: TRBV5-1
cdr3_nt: TGCGCCAGCAGTTCGGGGGGGCCCCCCTACGAGCAGTACTTC
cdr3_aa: CASSSGGPPYEQYF

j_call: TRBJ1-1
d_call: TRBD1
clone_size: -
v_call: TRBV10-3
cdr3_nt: TGTGCCTCGACTACAGGGGCTGGGAACACTGAAGCTTTCTTT
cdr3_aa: CASTTGAGNTEAFF

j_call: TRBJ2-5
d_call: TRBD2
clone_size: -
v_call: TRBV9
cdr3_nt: TGTGCCAGCAGTAGAGGGAGGGCCATGGAGACCCAGTACTTC
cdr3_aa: CASSRGRAMETQYF

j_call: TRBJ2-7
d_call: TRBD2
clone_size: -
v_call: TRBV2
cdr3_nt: TGTGCCAGCACCTACACTAGCGATGGCCTCTACGAGCAGTACTTC
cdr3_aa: CASTYTSDGLYEQYF

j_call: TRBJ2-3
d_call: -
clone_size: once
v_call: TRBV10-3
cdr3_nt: TGTGCCATCAGTTTTTTAAAGGAGAACGGAGCGGTGAGCACAGATACGCAGTATTTT
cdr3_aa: CAISFLKENGAVSTDTQYF

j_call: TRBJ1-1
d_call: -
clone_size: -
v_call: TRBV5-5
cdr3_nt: TGTGCCAGCAGCTGGACAGCCGTTAACACTGAAGCTTTCTTT
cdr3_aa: CASSWTAVNTEAFF

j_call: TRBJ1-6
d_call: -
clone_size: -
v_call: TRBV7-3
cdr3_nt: TGTGCCAGCAGCTTAACCCCAGGGTGGAATTCACCCCTCCACTTT
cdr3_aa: CASSLTPGWNSPLHF

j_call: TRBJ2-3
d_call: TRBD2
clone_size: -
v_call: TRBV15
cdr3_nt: TGTGCCACCAGCAGAGACCTAGCGGGGGCGGCAGATACGCAGTATTTT
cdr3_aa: CATSRDLAGAADTQYF

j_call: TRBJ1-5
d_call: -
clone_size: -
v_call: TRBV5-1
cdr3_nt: TGCGCCAGCAGCTCCGACAGTAATCAGCCCCAGCATTTT
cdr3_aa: CASSSDSNQPQHF

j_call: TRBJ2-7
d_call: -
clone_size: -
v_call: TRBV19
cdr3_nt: TGTGCCACCGCCGGACAGTTCAGCTCCTACGAGCAGTACTTC
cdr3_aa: CATAGQFSSYEQYF

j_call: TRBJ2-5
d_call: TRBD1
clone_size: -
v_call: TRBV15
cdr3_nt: TGTGCCACCAGTAGCCTGAGGGACAGGGACGGAGAGACCCAGTACTTC
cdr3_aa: CATSSLRDRDGETQYF

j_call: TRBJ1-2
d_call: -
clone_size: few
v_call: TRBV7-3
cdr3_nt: TGTGCCAGCAGCCTAACCCCTGAGGGTGGAGGCTACACCTTC
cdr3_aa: CASSLTPEGGGYTF

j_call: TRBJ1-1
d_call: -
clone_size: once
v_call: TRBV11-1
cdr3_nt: TGTGCCACACAGGTTAACACTGAAGCTTTCTTT
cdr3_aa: CATQVNTEAFF

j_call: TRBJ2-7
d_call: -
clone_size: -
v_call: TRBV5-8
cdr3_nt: TGTGCCAGCAGCTTGATAATAGGACACCCCAGCTACTACGAGCAGTACTTC
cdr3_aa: CASSLIIGHPSYYEQYF

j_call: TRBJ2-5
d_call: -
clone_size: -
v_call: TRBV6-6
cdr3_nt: TGTGCCAGCAGCAGCAGGGGATGGGGGGGGGAGACCCAGTACTTC
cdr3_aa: CASSSRGWGGETQYF

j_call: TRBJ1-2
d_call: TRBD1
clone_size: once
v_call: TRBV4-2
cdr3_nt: TGTGCCAGCAGCCTAAGGACAGGGTCGGATGGCTACACCTTC
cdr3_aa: CASSLRTGSDGYTF

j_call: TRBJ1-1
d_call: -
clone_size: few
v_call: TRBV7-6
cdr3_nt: TGTGCCAGCAGCCCAGGCCTATTCCGAGGGACTGAAGCTTTCTTT
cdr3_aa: CASSPGLFRGTEAFF

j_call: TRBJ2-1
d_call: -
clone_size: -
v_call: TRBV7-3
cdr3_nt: TGTGCCAGCAGCTTATCCGGTGAGCAGTTCTTC
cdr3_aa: CASSLSGEQFF

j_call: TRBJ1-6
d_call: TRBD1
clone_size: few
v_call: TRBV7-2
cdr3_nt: TGTGCCAGCAGCTCTCGACAGGGGGTCGGGGATTCACCCCTCCACTTT
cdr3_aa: CASSSRQGVGDSPLHF

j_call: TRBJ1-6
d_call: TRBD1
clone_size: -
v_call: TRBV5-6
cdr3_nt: TGTGCCAGCAGCACCACCGGGACAGGTTATAATTCACCCCTCCACTTT
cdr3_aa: CASSTTGTGYNSPLHF

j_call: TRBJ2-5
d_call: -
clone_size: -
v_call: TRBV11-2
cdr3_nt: TGTGCCAGCAGCCCTTTGGGGCCAGGGGAGACCCAGTACTTC
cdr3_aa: CASSPLGPGETQYF

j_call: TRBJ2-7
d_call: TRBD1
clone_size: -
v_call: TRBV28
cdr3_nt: TGTGCCAGCAGTCCTAGGACAGGGGGTTGGTACGAGCAGTACTTC
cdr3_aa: CASSPRTGGWYEQYF

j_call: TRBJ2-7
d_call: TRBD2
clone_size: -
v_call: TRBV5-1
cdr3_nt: TGCGCTGGGGGGCTAGCGGGGGGTATCTCCTACGAGCAGTACTTC
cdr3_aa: CAGGLAGGISYEQYF

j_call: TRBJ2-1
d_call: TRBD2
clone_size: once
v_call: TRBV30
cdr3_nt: TGTGCCTGGAGTGGACTAGCGGGCTCCTACAATGAGCAGTTCTTC
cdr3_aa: CAWSGLAGSYNEQFF

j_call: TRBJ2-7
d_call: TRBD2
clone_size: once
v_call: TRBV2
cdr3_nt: TGTGCCAGCAGTGAGAGGACTAGCGGATCCTCCTACGAGCAGTACTTC
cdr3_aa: CASSERTSGSSYEQYF

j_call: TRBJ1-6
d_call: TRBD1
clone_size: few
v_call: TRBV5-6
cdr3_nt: TGTGCCAGCAGGACCGGGACAGGGGATTCACCCCTCCACTTT
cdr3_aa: CASRTGTGDSPLHF

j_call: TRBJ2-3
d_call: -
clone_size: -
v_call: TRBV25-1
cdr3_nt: TGTGCCAGCAGTGAGCACAGCCTCACAGATACGCAGTATTTT
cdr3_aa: CASSEHSLTDTQYF

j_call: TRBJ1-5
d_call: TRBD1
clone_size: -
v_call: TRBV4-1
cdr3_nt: TGCGCCAGCAGCCACCCGGACAGGAGCAATCAGCCCCAGCATTTT
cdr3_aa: CASSHPDRSNQPQHF

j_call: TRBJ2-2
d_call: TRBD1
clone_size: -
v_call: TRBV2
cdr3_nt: TGTGCCAGCTCTCCTCTCGGGGGACAGGGGGGCACCGGGGAGCTGTTTTTT
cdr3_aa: CASSPLGGQGGTGELFF

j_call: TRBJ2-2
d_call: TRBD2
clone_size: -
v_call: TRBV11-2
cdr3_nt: TGTGCCAGCAGCCCCCTAGCGGTGAACACCGGGGAGCTGTTTTTT
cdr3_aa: CASSPLAVNTGELFF

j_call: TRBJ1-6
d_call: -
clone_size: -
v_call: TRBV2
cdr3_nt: TGTGCCAGCAGTCCCCCGGGCGCCAGGGCCGATAATTCACCCCTCCACTTT
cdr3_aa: CASSPPGARADNSPLHF